This T cell receptor (delta chain) originates from a study of gamma-delta T cells after stem cell transplantation. TCRdb re-analyzed the RT-PCR reads via CATT. The data hold about 2,900 delta-chain clones, with 25% to 35% observed a single time. The V gene end was trimmed by 1 base and the J gene end by 4 bases; junction bases not matched to a gene: 9. CDR3 length equals 17 residues. CDR1 and CDR2 from the germline V gene are GEAIGNYY and EKD. This rearrangement joins TRDV2 to TRDJ1; 12 nucleotides agree with TRDD3. Material: gamma-delta T cells. The sequence was obtained from a human donor. It is not recorded whose cells these are; they may come from a transplant donor. CDR3 region: CACDTITGGYLFDKLIF. CDR3 DNA sequence: TGTGCCTGTGACACGATTACTGGGGGATACCTTTTCGATAAACTCATCTTT.